This T cell receptor (beta chain) was obtained from a study of CD8 T cells in ankylosing spondylitis. This clonotype has a handful of counts. Its antigen is still unknown. MiXCR, run by TCRdb on the 5' RACE reads, gives a single entry per CDR3 protein. Among about 540,000 distinct CDR3 sequences listed, more than 9.5% were seen once. V gave up 2 bases and J gave up 3 bases; unmatched junction bases: 3. Looked up from germline, CDR1 is KGHSH and CDR2 is LQKENI. The CDR3 is 14 residues long. Study conclusions and caveats: The study looked at matched synovial fluid samples from ankylosing spondylitis patients. Disease-linked clones were reported to be significantly enriched there. Ankylosing spondylitis blood appeared to be characterized by a TCR beta motif of several highly homologous variants.

Specimen: blood, either unsorted or a sorted T cell fraction (not recorded which). The TCR originated in a male donor with ankylosing spondylitis. The chain is built from TRBV18 and TRBJ2-5; 7 nucleotides agree with TRBD2. The CDR3 DNA sequence: TGTGCCAGCTCACCATCGAGCGGGGAAGAGACCCAGTACTTC. Encoded protein: CASSPSSGEETQYF.